This T cell receptor beta chain came from a study of cytomegalovirus exposure and HLA in healthy donors. The CDR3 is 17 residues long. CDR1 and CDR2 (germline): GTSNPN, SVGIG (reference sequence). The V end was cut by 0 bases, the J end by 0 bases, with 17 bases between. PCR was performed using 60 Vbeta and 13 Jbeta primers. TCRdb's copy holds only in-frame clones and misses some; the assay was immunoSEQ multiplex PCR. The sample consists of some 20,000 clones, more than 60% of them appearing once. This clonotype originated in a young man in good health and CMV-seronegative. Sequencing used PBMCs. V is TRBV30 and J is TRBJ1-1; the D is unclear. DNA for the CDR3: TGTGCCTGGAGTGTCTCCGAGTTTTTAACCATGAACACTGAAGCTTTCTTT. Translated, it gives CAWSVSEFLTMNTEAFF.